This T cell receptor beta chain was recovered during a study of CD8+CD57+ T cells in acquired aplastic anemia. At the level of the study: CD4+ and CD8+ cells, once sorted, gave DNA averaging approximately 3 ug. Findings of the study overall: Patient and control CD8+ Simpson's diversity was not significantly different.

Concerning this clonotype itself: Its antigen is not identified.

For sequencing, patients were chosen who had shown expansion of CD8+CD57+ cells by flow cytometry. The cohort consisted entirely of patients having severe acquired aplastic anemia. Prior therapy had not been administered to any patient at the time of blood sampling. Genomic DNA served as template for TCR beta VDJ and CDR3 profiling. TCRdb analysed the reads with MiXCR anew, one entry per CDR3 protein. The sample holds 170,000 or so distinct CDR3 sequences, less than 65% seen once. The sequence was collected from a human donor with aplastic anemia. The sequenced sample was sorted CD4+, CD8+, or CD8+CD57+ T cells (not recorded which) from PBMCs.

CDR3: CASSEVRAGPPNIQYF. The CDR3 DNA reads TGTGCCAGCAGTGAAGTCCGTGCAGGCCCCCCAAACATTCAGTACTTC. V usage is TRBV25-1 and J usage is TRBJ2-4; the D is unclear. CDR1 and CDR2 (germline): MGHDK, SYGVNS. The CDR3 loop spans 16 amino acids. The V gene lost 2 bases and the J gene lost 6 bases, with 17 bases spanning the gap.